One sample yielded the 12 T cell receptor beta chains listed below, sequenced in a study of OX40 agonist ivuxolimab in advanced cancers. Generated by immunoSEQ multiplex PCR, the TCRdb table keeps only in-frame clones and is missing some. Of tens of thousands of clones in the sample, over 90% are singletons; the top ten hold around 10%. The sequencing used CD4+ or CD8+ T cells sorted from blood, collected in a trial of the OX40 agonist ivuxolimab. Receptor source: an adult with an advanced solid tumor such as melanoma, head and neck, liver or kidney cancer.

Written as DNA, the CDR3 is TGTGCCAGCAGTCTCCGGGACACGGCTTACAATGAGCAGTTCTTC. As protein: CASSLRDTAYNEQFF. The chain uses TRBV28 and TRBJ2-1, with TRBD1 as a possible D gene (6 bases). CDR1 and CDR2 (germline): MDHEN, SYDVKM. The CDR3 runs 15 residues. V lost 5 bases to trimming and J lost 4 bases, with 15 bases between them. The variable domain in full, completed from reference TRBV28 and TRBJ2-1, reads DVKVTQSSRYLVKRTGEKVFLECVQDMDHENMFWYRQDPGLGLRLIYFSYDVKMKEKGDIPEGYSVSREKKERFSLILESASTNQTSMYLCASSLRDTAYNEQFFGPGTRLTVL.

V and J are TRBV7-2 and TRBJ2-3; TRBD2 agrees at 14 bases. Germline CDR1 is SGHTA and CDR2 is FQGNSA. This CDR3 has 16 residues. Unmatched junction bases numbered 5, after V lost 3 bases and J lost 6 bases. Written as DNA, the CDR3 is TGTGCCAGCAGCTTGACTAGCGGGAGGGCCCCGGATACGCAGTATTTT. This encodes CASSLTSGRAPDTQYF.

The chain links TRBV13 to TRBJ2-7; D is possibly TRBD2 (6 bases). Germline V CDR1 and CDR2: PRHDT, FYEKMQ (reference sequence). Trimming stripped 5 bases from V and 4 bases from J, with 18 bases between. The CDR3 runs 15 residues. The CDR3 sequence is CASSPQGPGGYEQYF. In DNA, the CDR3 is TGTGCCAGCAGCCCTCAAGGGCCTGGAGGGTACGAGCAGTACTTC.

This clone was counted once. The chain links TRBV14 to TRBJ2-7; D is tentatively TRBD1 or TRBD2 (5 bases each). Germline CDR1 SGHDN, CDR2 FVKESK. This CDR3 spans 12 amino acids. V lost 8 bases and J 2 bases, leaving 10 bases between the germline ends. CDR3 amino acids: CASSRGAYEQYF. Written as DNA, the CDR3 is TGTGCCAGCTCAAGAGGGGCCTACGAGCAGTACTTC.

The rearrangement joins TRBV5-4 to TRBJ2-1; TRBD2 might be the D (6 bases). The CDR3 sequence is 11 residues long. Germline values: CDR1 SGHNT, CDR2 YYREEE (reference sequence). V was trimmed by 4 bases and J by 7 bases, leaving 6 bases between them. In DNA, the CDR3 is TGTGCCAGCAGCGGGGGGAATGAGCAGTTCTTC. It codes for CASSGGNEQFF.

Here the CDR3 reads CASSLSGGEETQYF. Written as DNA, the CDR3 is TGTGCCAGCAGCTTGTCGGGTGGGGAGGAGACCCAGTACTTC. The rearrangement links TRBV9 to TRBJ2-5; tentatively, D is TRBD2 (5 bases). V was clipped by 4 bases and J by 5 bases, with 15 bases between them. This CDR3 is 14 amino acids long. The germline V gene encodes CDR1 SGDLS and CDR2 YYNGEE.

The chain joins TRBV2 to TRBJ2-1; 9 bases line up with TRBD2. Germline V gene lookup returns CDR1 SNHLY and CDR2 FYNNEI. CDR3 length equals 17 residues. Trimming cost V 5 bases and J 2 bases; bases outside gene matches: 10. Here the CDR3 reads CASSPGIAGETYNEQFF. The CDR3 nucleotides read TGTGCCAGCAGTCCAGGGATAGCGGGAGAAACCTACAATGAGCAGTTCTTC.

The rearrangement joins TRBV7-2 to TRBJ2-6; D remains ambiguous. The CDR3 is 13 amino acids. Trimming left V 1 base short and J 4 bases short, with 2 bases between. Germline CDR1 and CDR2: SGHTA and FQGNSA. Here the CDR3 reads CASSLDGANVLTF. The CDR3 region has the DNA TGTGCCAGCAGCTTAGACGGGGCCAACGTCCTGACTTTC.

The rearrangement uses TRBV4-2 and TRBJ2-7; D call uncertain. CDR1 and CDR2 from the germline V gene are LGHNA and YNFKEQ. Trimming stripped 3 bases from V and 5 bases from J, with 8 bases between. CDR3 length: 12 amino acids. CDR3 region: CASSQSAHEQYF. DNA for the CDR3: TGTGCCAGCAGCCAGAGCGCCCACGAGCAGTACTTC.

The V and J genes are TRBV4-3 and TRBJ2-3; the match to TRBD1 covers 8 bases. The CDR3 totals 16 residues. The junction had 5 bases not matched to a gene; V was cut back by 1 base and J by 2 bases. Germline CDR1 and CDR2: LGHNA and YSLEER. For the CDR3, the DNA is TGCGCCAGCAGCCAAGGGGGGACAGGTTACACAGATACGCAGTATTTT. It yields the protein CASSQGGTGYTDTQYF.

The chain is built from TRBV10-3 and TRBJ1-1; D is ambiguous. Germline-derived CDR1 and CDR2 are ENHRY and SYGVKD. V was shortened by 0 bases and J by 5 bases, with 7 bases between the two germline ends. This CDR3 is 13 amino acids long. The chain's CDR3 is CAISESLGTEAFF. The CDR3 DNA reads TGTGCCATCAGTGAGTCGCTGGGGACTGAAGCTTTCTTT.

This chain uses TRBV9 with TRBJ2-7; maybe TRBD2 (6 bases). Trimming left V 0 bases short and J 2 bases short, with 15 bases between. This CDR3 region has 16 residues. Germline CDR1 SGDLS, CDR2 YYNGEE. CDR3 sequence: CASSVATSGPTYEQYF. The CDR3 nucleotides read TGTGCCAGCAGCGTAGCTACAAGCGGGCCTACCTACGAGCAGTACTTC.